This T cell receptor (beta chain) emerged from a study of cytomegalovirus exposure and HLA in healthy donors. CDR3 length equals 15 residues. The V and J ends lost 4 bases and 5 bases, in that order; junction bases with no gene match: 8. Germline CDR1 is SGHRS and CDR2 is YFSETQ. 60 Vbeta and 13 Jbeta primers were used in PCR. How the authors handled the data: Unique TCR beta chains totaled some 78 million in a later count, with 8.5 million to 12 million of them shared. The protocol was immunoSEQ multiplex PCR, while the TCRdb copy is restricted to in-frame clones and leaves out a portion. V, J and clone size were drawn from that table, and D and trimming were deduced from the DNA. This table holds approximately 150,000 clones, roughly 73% found once. In regard to this clone: Its antigen is still unknown.

Study-level findings and limits: In a later analysis, TCR beta V- and J-gene trimming was associated with a missense DCLRE1C variant. Overall, under 200 TCR beta chains were annotated as cytomegalovirus-associated. While the bulk of TCR sequences proved rare, some public TCRs turned up in many donors.

Sequenced sample: PBMCs. The sequence was collected from a man between 18 and 29 years old in good health and CMV-seropositive. The chain links TRBV5-1 to TRBJ2-5; TRBD2 agrees at 10 bases. CDR3 nucleotide sequence: TGCGCCAGCAGCACTAGCGGGGCCCGGGGGGAGACCCAGTACTTC. Translating gives CASSTSGARGETQYF.